The 17 T cell receptor beta chains below come from one sample, sequenced in a study of shared clonotypes between healthy human individuals. Data came from immunoSEQ multiplex PCR; TCRdb stores just in-frame clones and leaves some out. This repertoire shows about 660,000 clones, roughly 70% found once; its top ten account for approximately 1.7%. Sequencing was performed on memory CD4+ T cells sorted from blood. The subset was: CD45RA-negative fraction. The receptors come from a woman in her twenties or thirties in good health.

The chain couples TRBV11-2 to TRBJ1-1, with 8 bases lining up with TRBD1. The CDR3 has 16 amino acids. V was clipped by 5 bases and J by 2 bases; unmatched bases: 10. Germline CDR1 reads SGHAT; CDR2 reads FQNNGV. This CDR3 reads CASSHQRTGRNTEAFF. CDR3 sequence (DNA): TGTGCCAGCAGCCACCAACGGACAGGGCGAAACACTGAAGCTTTCTTT.

For the CDR3, the DNA is TGTGCCAGCAGTTCCGACAGTCCCCCCTATGGCTACACCTTC. It specifies CASSSDSPPYGYTF. The chain is built from TRBV6-4 and TRBJ1-2; D perhaps matches TRBD1 (5 bases). This CDR3 spans 14 amino acids. The V end lost 5 bases, the J end lost 4 bases, and 14 bases lay between the germline ends. Germline loops: CDR1 MRHNA, CDR2 SNTAGT.

The gene calls are TRBV6-5 and TRBJ2-7; D is unclear. The V end was cut by 6 bases, the J end by 2 bases, with 14 bases between. Germline lookup yields CDR1 MNHEY and CDR2 SVGAGI. The CDR3 has 14 amino acids. CDR3 region: CASRPASRTYEQYF. The CDR3 bases are TGTGCCAGCAGACCAGCATCCCGTACCTACGAGCAGTACTTC.

The chain is built from TRBV28 and TRBJ2-1; the match to TRBD2 covers 10 bases. This CDR3 contains 16 residues. Trimming removed 5 bases from V and 1 base from J; junction bases left unmatched: 5. Looked up from germline, CDR1 is MDHEN and CDR2 is SYDVKM. The CDR3 spells CASSISGRISYNEQFF. Written as DNA, the CDR3 is TGTGCCAGCAGTATTAGCGGGAGGATTTCCTACAATGAGCAGTTCTTC.

The chain couples TRBV28 to TRBJ2-2, with 9 bases that match TRBD1. The junction had 7 bases not matched to a gene; V was cut back by 10 bases and J by 1 base. This CDR3 contains 15 residues. Germline V CDR1 and CDR2: MDHEN, SYDVKM. CDR3 sequence (DNA): TGTGCCATCGATCCGGGACAGGGGAACACCGGGGAGCTGTTTTTT. Translation gives CAIDPGQGNTGELFF.

The chain combines TRBV6-6 with TRBJ2-7, with 9 bases identical to TRBD2. CDR3 length: 15 amino acids. V dropped 2 bases and J dropped 5; count of bases not matched to a gene: 7. Germline V lookup: CDR1 MNHNY, CDR2 SVGAGI (reference sequence). DNA for the CDR3: TGTGCCAGCAGTTACGGTGCTAGCGGGACGAACGAGCAGTACTTC. Protein: CASSYGASGTNEQYF.

This clone is a singleton in its sample. The CDR3 DNA sequence: TGCGCCAGCAGTGGAGTCCGAGCGGGAGCCATTTCCTACGAGCAGTACTTC. It codes for CASSGVRAGAISYEQYF. The genes are TRBV10-1 and TRBJ2-7; TRBD2 matches at 8 bases. Trimming at V came to 4 bases and at J to 1 base, leaving 12 bases not matched to a gene. The CDR3 contains 17 residues. Germline CDR1 is WNHNN and CDR2 is SYGVQD (reference sequence).

The chain links TRBV19 to TRBJ1-4; TRBD1 matches 10 bases. The J segment lost 6 bases and the V segment lost 9 bases, leaving 7 bases of the junction unmatched. Germline lookup yields CDR1 LNHDA and CDR2 SQIVND (reference sequence). The CDR3 has 14 amino acids. CDR3 residues: CASKTGTGDEKLFF. CDR3 in DNA: TGTGCCAGCAAAACCGGGACAGGGGATGAAAAACTGTTTTTT. Drawing the rest from reference TRBV19 and TRBJ1-4, the complete variable domain is DGGITQSPKYLFRKEGQNVTLSCEQNLNHDAMYWYRQDPGQGLRLIYYSQIVNDFQKGDIAEGYSVSREKKESFPLTVTSAQKNPTAFYLCASKTGTGDEKLFFGSGTQLSVL.

This rearrangement joins TRBV5-1 to TRBJ1-5; possible D gene TRBD1, 6 bases. Germline CDR1 and CDR2: SGHRS and YFSETQ. Trimming removed 4 bases from V and 1 base from J, with 12 bases in between. CDR3 length: 15 residues. The CDR3 loop reads CASSEGVRSNQPQHF. Here the CDR3 DNA reads TGCGCCAGCAGCGAGGGGGTGCGGAGCAATCAGCCCCAGCATTTT.

CDR3 protein: CASTVSGVTDTQYF. For the CDR3, the DNA is TGTGCCAGCACGGTCTCCGGGGTCACAGATACGCAGTATTTT. V usage is TRBV6-1 and J usage is TRBJ2-3, with D perhaps matching TRBD2 (5 bases). The CDR3 extends over 14 amino acids. Deletions cut 7 bases from V and 2 bases from J, with 13 bases between. Germline V gene data show CDR1 as MNHNS and CDR2 as SASEGT.

The chain joins TRBV28 to TRBJ2-5; no firm D call. Trimming removed 3 bases at V and 1 base at J, with 15 bases between. The CDR3 is 16 amino acids. Germline CDR1 reads MDHEN; CDR2 reads SYDVKM. The CDR3 DNA reads as TGTGCCAGCAGTTTCTATCGAAACCTAATCCAAGAGACCCAGTACTTC. This translates into CASSFYRNLIQETQYF. The whole variable domain, filled in from reference TRBV28 and TRBJ2-5, reads DVKVTQSSRYLVKRTGEKVFLECVQDMDHENMFWYRQDPGLGLRLIYFSYDVKMKEKGDIPEGYSVSREKKERFSLILESASTNQTSMYLCASSFYRNLIQETQYFGPGTRLLVL.

Details on this clone: Other DNA sequences in the same sample also yield this CDR3. The chain combines TRBV28 with TRBJ1-2; D not certain. The V gene lost 5 bases and the J gene lost 2 bases, with 3 bases spanning the gap. Germline lookup yields CDR1 MDHEN and CDR2 SYDVKM. The CDR3 is made up of 11 amino acids. This CDR3 is CASSTNYGYTF. CDR3 nucleotides: TGTGCCAGCAGTACGAACTATGGCTACACCTTC.

This chain uses TRBV7-2 with TRBJ2-5; D may be TRBD2 (5 bases). CDR1 and CDR2 from the germline V gene are SGHTA and FQGNSA. V shed 1 base and J shed 5 bases, with 8 bases lying between them. The CDR3 has 13 amino acids. The CDR3 loop reads CASSLGGYETQYF. The CDR3, as DNA: TGTGCCAGCAGCTTAGGAGGGTACGAGACCCAGTACTTC. Supplemented by reference TRBV7-2 and TRBJ2-5, the full variable domain reads GAGVSQSPSNKVTEKGKDVELRCDPISGHTALYWYRQSLGQGLEFLIYFQGNSAPDKSGLPSDRFSAERTGGSVSTLTIQRTQQEDSAVYLCASSLGGYETQYFGPGTRLLVL.

This rearrangement joins TRBV10-1 to TRBJ2-1; 10 nucleotides match TRBD2. V lost 0 bases and J lost 0; bases outside the gene matches: 8. The length of the CDR3 is 19 residues. Looked up from germline, CDR1 is WNHNN and CDR2 is SYGVQD (reference sequence). This CDR3 is CASSESGLARMPSYNEQFF. CDR3 bases: TGCGCCAGCAGTGAGTCGGGACTAGCGAGAATGCCCTCCTACAATGAGCAGTTCTTC.

This clone was detected only a few times. V and J are TRBV25-1 and TRBJ2-7; TRBD1 or TRBD2 may be the D gene (6 bases each). The CDR3 is 16 amino acids. Germline-derived CDR1 and CDR2 are MGHDK and SYGVNS. Trimming left V 5 bases short and J 1 base short, with 18 bases between. The CDR3 loop is CASSSVGGTQSYEQYF. In nucleotides, the CDR3 is TGTGCCAGCAGTTCAGTTGGGGGGACACAGTCCTACGAGCAGTACTTC.

The rearrangement uses TRBV27 and TRBJ2-2; perhaps TRBD2 as D (6 bases). Germline V gene data show CDR1 as MNHEY and CDR2 as SMNVEV (reference sequence). This CDR3 has 15 residues. V lost 6 bases, J lost 2 bases, and 13 bases lay in between. CDR3 residues: CASRDRTINTGELFF. The CDR3 DNA is TGTGCCAGCAGGGATAGGACTATTAACACCGGGGAGCTGTTTTTT.

The chain is built from TRBV7-2 and TRBJ2-1; maybe TRBD2 (5 bases). With 4 bases removed from V and 6 bases from J, the gap between germline ends came to 16 bases. Germline V CDR1 and CDR2: SGHTA, FQGNSA. The CDR3 sequence is 15 residues long. The CDR3 region has the DNA TGTGCCAGCAGCTCCACCCAAACTAGAACCAATGAGCAGTTCTTC. Translation: CASSSTQTRTNEQFF.